This T cell receptor beta chain was sequenced during a study of early T cells in non-severe SARS-CoV-2 infection. In its sample, this clonotype was seen a few times. From germline, CDR1 is DFQATT and CDR2 SNEGSKA (reference sequence). V was shortened by 4 bases and J by 5 bases, with 18 bases between the two germline ends. The CDR3 has 14 residues. Individual cDNA molecules were tagged with unique molecular identifiers. TCRdb redid the calling of the 5' RACE reads with MiXCR, one entry per CDR3 protein. The table shows about 87,000 distinct CDR3 sequences, with 11% to 15% occurring only once. The sequenced material came from whole blood. This chain connects TRBV20-1 to TRBJ2-7, with D unclear. The TCR originated in an adult who was a healthcare worker with PCR-confirmed SARS-CoV-2 infection or an uninfected control (not recorded which). CDR3 coding DNA: TGCAGTGCTACCCCACCGGGCCAAGGGAACGAGCAGTACTTC. Translating gives CSATPPGQGNEQYF.